The 12 T cell receptor beta chains below come from one sample, sequenced in a study of identical twins. MiXCR, applied by TCRdb to the 5' RACE reads, yields one record per CDR3 protein. The sample contains about 460,000 distinct CDR3 sequences, 11% to 15% of which appear only once. These data are also associated with another study on yellow fever vaccine responses in identical twins.

The material sequenced was CD4+ T cells sorted from blood. Receptors originate from a woman aged 18-29 years in good health.

This clonotype has more than one count but fewer than ten. The J gene is TRBJ2-7, the V gene TRBV5-1, with 13 bases aligning to TRBD2. Germline-derived CDR1 and CDR2 are SGHRS and YFSETQ. The V segment lost 3 bases and the J segment 6 bases; nucleotides outside the gene matches: 3. The CDR3 contains 14 residues. This chain's CDR3 is CASSSGLAGSEQYF. CDR3 nucleotide sequence: TGCGCCAGCAGCTCGGGACTAGCGGGGTCCGAGCAGTACTTC.

The chain links TRBV12-3 or TRBV12-4 to TRBJ2-2, with 13 bases aligning to TRBD2. CDR3 length: 17 amino acids. Trimming removed 1 base from V and 5 bases from J; junction bases left unmatched: 4. The CDR3 nucleotides are TGTGCCAGCAGTTTAGGGGGACTAGCGGGACCAACCGGGGAGCTGTTTTTT. Amino acid sequence: CASSLGGLAGPTGELFF.

This clonotype was seen more than once but under ten times. J is TRBJ1-6 and V is TRBV20-1; 10 nucleotides line up with TRBD1. J lost 3 bases, V lost 4 bases, and 3 bases had no gene match. Per germline, CDR1 DFQATT and CDR2 SNEGSKA (reference sequence). The length of the CDR3 is 15 residues. The CDR3 sequence: CSAKTGGLYNSPLHF. CDR3 nucleotide sequence: TGCAGTGCTAAGACAGGGGGCCTCTATAATTCACCCCTCCACTTT.

The chain carries TRBV29-1 and TRBJ2-1, with a weak D call TRBD2 (6 bases). Germline V lookup: CDR1 SQVTM, CDR2 ANQGSEA. Between the trimmed V and J ends, which lost 5 bases and 0 bases, there was a span of 14 bases. The CDR3 covers 15 residues. The DNA of the CDR3 is TGCAGCGTTTTGTCTAGCGAGAGCTCCTACAATGAGCAGTTCTTC. Protein sequence: CSVLSSESSYNEQFF.

The rearrangement uses TRBV14 and TRBJ2-1, with D perhaps assigned TRBD1 or TRBD2 (7 bases each). The ends were cut back, 5 bases at V and 0 bases at J, with 32 bases in the middle. Germline CDR1 is SGHDN and CDR2 is FVKESK. This CDR3 spans 22 amino acids. The CDR3 DNA follows: TGTGCCAGCAGCTTCCGACCCTCTAGCGGTGCGTTCAACAGGGGCTCCTACAATGAGCAGTTCTTC. Protein sequence: CASSFRPSSGAFNRGSYNEQFF.

V and J are TRBV18 and TRBJ2-3; 9 nucleotides align to TRBD2. Germline assignment: CDR1 KGHSH and CDR2 LQKENI. The junction had 7 bases not matched to a gene; V was cut back by 4 bases and J by 2 bases. The CDR3 totals 16 residues. The CDR3 sequence: CASSRRGGGDTDTQYF. CDR3 bases: TGTGCCAGCTCACGAAGAGGCGGGGGGGACACAGATACGCAGTATTTT.

This clonotype has just a few counts. V and J are TRBV7-2 and TRBJ2-2; D unclear. The germline gives CDR1 SGHTA, CDR2 FQGNSA. The CDR3 totals 15 residues. The V end lost 5 bases, the J end lost 0 bases, and 10 bases lay between the germline ends. CDR3 DNA: TGTGCCAGCAGCAAGGACGGCGCGAACACCGGGGAGCTGTTTTTT. This translates into CASSKDGANTGELFF. The variable domain in full, completed from reference TRBV7-2 and TRBJ2-2, reads GAGVSQSPSNKVTEKGKDVELRCDPISGHTALYWYRQSLGQGLEFLIYFQGNSAPDKSGLPSDRFSAERTGGSVSTLTIQRTQQEDSAVYLCASSKDGANTGELFFGEGSRLTVL.

The chain is built from TRBV28 and TRBJ2-3; 16 bases agree with TRBD2. After removal of 5 bases from V and 2 bases from J, the junction contained 7 bases not matched to a gene. CDR3 length equals 18 residues. CDR1 and CDR2 (germline): MDHEN, SYDVKM. The CDR3 sequence: CASSLPGLAGGNTDTQYF. The CDR3 DNA follows: TGTGCCAGCAGTCTACCGGGACTAGCGGGAGGGAACACAGATACGCAGTATTTT. The whole variable domain, filled in from reference TRBV28 and TRBJ2-3, reads DVKVTQSSRYLVKRTGEKVFLECVQDMDHENMFWYRQDPGLGLRLIYFSYDVKMKEKGDIPEGYSVSREKKERFSLILESASTNQTSMYLCASSLPGLAGGNTDTQYFGPGTRLTVL.

This clonotype was seen a handful of times. The V and J genes are TRBV9 and TRBJ2-3; a weak D match, TRBD2 (5 bases). The CDR3 has 15 residues. Trimming left V 0 bases short and J 2 bases short, with 10 bases between. Germline V gives CDR1 SGDLS, CDR2 YYNGEE. CDR3 bases: TGTGCCAGCAGCGTAGGGGCAGGACTCACAGATACGCAGTATTTT. This gives the protein CASSVGAGLTDTQYF.

The table lists this clonotype with a few counts. The gene calls are TRBV29-1 and TRBJ1-1; 7 nucleotides agree with TRBD1. Germline CDR1 and CDR2: SQVTM and ANQGSEA. The length of the CDR3 is 12 residues. Unmatched junction bases numbered 11, after V lost 6 bases and J lost 10 bases. In DNA, the CDR3 is TGCAGCGTCGACCGGGACAGTTTATCAGCTTTCTTT. This codes for CSVDRDSLSAFF.

The gene calls are TRBV2 and TRBJ2-7; TRBD1 is a possible D gene (5 bases). Trimming pared 1 base from V and 2 bases from J, leaving 12 bases between. CDR1 is SNHLY and CDR2 is FYNNEI in the germline V gene. This CDR3 is built from 15 residues. This chain's CDR3 is CASSEEQVPTYEQYF. The CDR3 coding sequence is TGTGCCAGCAGTGAAGAACAGGTCCCTACCTACGAGCAGTACTTC.

This clonotype was counted between two and nine times. The rearrangement uses TRBV6-1 and TRBJ2-3; TRBD2 aligns across 12 bases. Germline-derived CDR1 and CDR2 are MNHNS and SASEGT. V lost 5 bases to trimming and J lost 4 bases; unmatched junction nucleotides: 4. This CDR3 is 15 amino acids long. The CDR3 protein is CASSTTSGSADTQYF. The CDR3 DNA follows: TGTGCCAGCAGTACGACTAGCGGGAGCGCAGATACGCAGTATTTT.